The clone carrying this T cell receptor beta chain has a handful of counts. This CDR3 comprises 15 residues. V lost 3 bases to trimming and J lost 7 bases, with 19 bases between them. Germline lookup yields CDR1 DFQATT and CDR2 SNEGSKA (reference sequence). TCRdb itself ran the 5' RACE reads through MiXCR, one entry per CDR3 protein. The sample consists of 200,000 to 250,000 distinct CDR3 sequences, around 8.1% of them appearing once. The data were obtained in a study of identical twins. Separately, the same data were catalogued under a study of yellow fever vaccine responses in identical twins.

The rearrangement joins TRBV20-1 to TRBJ2-1, with D possibly called TRBD1 or TRBD2 (5 bases each). This sequence was found in a woman younger than 30 in good health. Sequencing was done on a sample of memory (CD45RO+) T cells sorted from blood. This CDR3 is CSARSLEGWQNEQFF. The DNA of the CDR3 is TGCAGTGCTAGGTCCTTAGAGGGGTGGCAGAATGAGCAGTTCTTC.